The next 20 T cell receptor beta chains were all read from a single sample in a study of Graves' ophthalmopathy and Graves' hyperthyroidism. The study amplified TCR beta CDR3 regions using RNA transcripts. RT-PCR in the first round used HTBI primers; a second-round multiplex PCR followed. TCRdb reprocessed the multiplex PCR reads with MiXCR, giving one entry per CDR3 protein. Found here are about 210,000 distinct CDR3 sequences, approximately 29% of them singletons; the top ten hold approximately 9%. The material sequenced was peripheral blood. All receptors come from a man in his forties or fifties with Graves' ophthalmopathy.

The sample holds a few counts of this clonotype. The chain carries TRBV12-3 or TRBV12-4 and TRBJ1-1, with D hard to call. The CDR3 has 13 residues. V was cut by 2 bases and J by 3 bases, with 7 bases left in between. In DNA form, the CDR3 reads TGTGCCAGCAGTTTATTTTCGGACACTGAAGCTTTCTTT. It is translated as CASSLFSDTEAFF.

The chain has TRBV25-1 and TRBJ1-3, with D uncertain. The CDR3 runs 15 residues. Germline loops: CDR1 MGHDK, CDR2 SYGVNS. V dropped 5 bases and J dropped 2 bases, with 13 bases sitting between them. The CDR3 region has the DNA TGTGCCAGCAGTAGCCCCTACGGTACTGGAAACACCATATATTTT. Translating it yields CASSSPYGTGNTIYF.

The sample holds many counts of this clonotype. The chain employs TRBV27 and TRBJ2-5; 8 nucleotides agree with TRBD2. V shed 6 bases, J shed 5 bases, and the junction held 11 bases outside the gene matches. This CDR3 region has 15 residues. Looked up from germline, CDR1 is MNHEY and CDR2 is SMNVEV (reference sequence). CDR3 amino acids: CASRSGGSGSETQYF. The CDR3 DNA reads TGTGCCAGCAGGTCTGGGGGGAGCGGGAGTGAGACCCAGTACTTC.

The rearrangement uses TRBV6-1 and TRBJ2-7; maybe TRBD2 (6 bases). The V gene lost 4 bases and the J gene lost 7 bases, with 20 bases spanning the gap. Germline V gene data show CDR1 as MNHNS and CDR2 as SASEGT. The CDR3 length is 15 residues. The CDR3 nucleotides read TGTGCCAGCAGTGGTTCGGGACTCCTAATTGGTGAGCAGTACTTC. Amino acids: CASSGSGLLIGEQYF.

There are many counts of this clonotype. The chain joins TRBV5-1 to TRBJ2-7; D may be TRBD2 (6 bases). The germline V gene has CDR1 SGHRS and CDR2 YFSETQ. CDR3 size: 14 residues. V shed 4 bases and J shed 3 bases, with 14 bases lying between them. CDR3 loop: CASSLDSGGYEQYF. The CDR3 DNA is TGCGCCAGCAGCCTTGACTCCGGGGGCTACGAGCAGTACTTC.

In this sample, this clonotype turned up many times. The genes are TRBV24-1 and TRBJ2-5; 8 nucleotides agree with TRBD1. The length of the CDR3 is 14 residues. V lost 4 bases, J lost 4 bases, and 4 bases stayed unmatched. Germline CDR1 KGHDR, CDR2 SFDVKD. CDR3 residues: CATSDPGTGETQYF. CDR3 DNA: TGTGCCACCAGTGACCCCGGGACAGGAGAGACCCAGTACTTC.

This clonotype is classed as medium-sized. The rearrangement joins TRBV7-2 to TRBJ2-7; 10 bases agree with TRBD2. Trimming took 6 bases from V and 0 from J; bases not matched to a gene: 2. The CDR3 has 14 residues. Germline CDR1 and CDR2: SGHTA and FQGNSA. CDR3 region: CASRPSGGSYEQYF. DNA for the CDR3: TGTGCCAGCAGACCTAGCGGGGGCTCCTACGAGCAGTACTTC.

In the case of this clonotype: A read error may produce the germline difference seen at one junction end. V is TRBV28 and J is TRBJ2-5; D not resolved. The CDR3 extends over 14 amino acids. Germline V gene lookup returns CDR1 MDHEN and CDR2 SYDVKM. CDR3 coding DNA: TGTACCAGCAGTTTGCCAGGAGTCCAAGAGACCCAGTACTTC. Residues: CTSSLPGVQETQYF.

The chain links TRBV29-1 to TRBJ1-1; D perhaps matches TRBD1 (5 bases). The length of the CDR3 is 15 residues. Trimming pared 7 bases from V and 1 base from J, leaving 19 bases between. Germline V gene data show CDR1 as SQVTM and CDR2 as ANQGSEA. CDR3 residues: CSAVPTGTENTEAFF. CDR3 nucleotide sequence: TGCAGCGCCGTCCCGACTGGGACGGAGAACACTGAAGCTTTCTTT.

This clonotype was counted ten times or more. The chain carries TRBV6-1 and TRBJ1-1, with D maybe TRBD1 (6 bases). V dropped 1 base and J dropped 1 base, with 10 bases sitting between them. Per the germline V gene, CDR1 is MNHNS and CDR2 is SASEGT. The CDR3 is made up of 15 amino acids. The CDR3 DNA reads TGTGCCAGCAGTGAAGTTTGGGGGCAGAACACTGAAGCTTTCTTT. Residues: CASSEVWGQNTEAFF.

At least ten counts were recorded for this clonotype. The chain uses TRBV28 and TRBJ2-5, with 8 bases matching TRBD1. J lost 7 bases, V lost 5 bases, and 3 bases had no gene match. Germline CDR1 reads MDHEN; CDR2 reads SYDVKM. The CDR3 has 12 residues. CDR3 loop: CASSQGAGTQYF. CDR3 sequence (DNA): TGTGCCAGCAGTCAGGGGGCGGGGACCCAGTACTTC.

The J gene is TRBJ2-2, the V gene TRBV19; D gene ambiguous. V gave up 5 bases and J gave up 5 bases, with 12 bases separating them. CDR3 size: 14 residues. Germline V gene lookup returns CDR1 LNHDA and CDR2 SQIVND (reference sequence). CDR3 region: CASSPTRITGELFF. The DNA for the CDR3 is TGTGCCAGTAGTCCGACTCGGATAACCGGGGAGCTGTTTTTT.

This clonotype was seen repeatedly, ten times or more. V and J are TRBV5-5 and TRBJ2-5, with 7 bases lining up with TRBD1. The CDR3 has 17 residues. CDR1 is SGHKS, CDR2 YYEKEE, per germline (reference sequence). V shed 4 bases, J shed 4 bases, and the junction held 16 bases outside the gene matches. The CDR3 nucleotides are TGTGCCAGCAGCGTTACACGGGACAGCTCGATCGTAGAGACCCAGTACTTC. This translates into CASSVTRDSSIVETQYF.

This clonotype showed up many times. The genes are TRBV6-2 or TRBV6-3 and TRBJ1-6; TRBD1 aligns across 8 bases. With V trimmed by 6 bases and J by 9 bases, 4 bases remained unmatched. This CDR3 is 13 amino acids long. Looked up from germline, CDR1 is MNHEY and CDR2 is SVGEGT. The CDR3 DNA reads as TGTGCCAGCAGCGGACAGGGAGTTTCACCCCTCCACTTT. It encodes CASSGQGVSPLHF.

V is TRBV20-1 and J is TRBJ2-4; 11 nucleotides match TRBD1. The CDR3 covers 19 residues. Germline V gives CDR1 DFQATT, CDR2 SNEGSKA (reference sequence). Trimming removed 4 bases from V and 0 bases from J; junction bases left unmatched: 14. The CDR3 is CSATPMGQGGLLAKNIQYF. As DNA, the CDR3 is TGCAGTGCTACCCCTATGGGACAGGGGGGACTTCTAGCCAAAAACATTCAGTACTTC.

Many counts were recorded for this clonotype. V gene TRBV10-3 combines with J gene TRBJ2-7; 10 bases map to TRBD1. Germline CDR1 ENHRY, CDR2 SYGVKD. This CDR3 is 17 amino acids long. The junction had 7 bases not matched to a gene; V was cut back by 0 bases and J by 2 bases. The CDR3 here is CAISESTPGTGAYEQYF. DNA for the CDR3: TGTGCCATCAGTGAGTCGACACCCGGGACAGGGGCCTACGAGCAGTACTTC.

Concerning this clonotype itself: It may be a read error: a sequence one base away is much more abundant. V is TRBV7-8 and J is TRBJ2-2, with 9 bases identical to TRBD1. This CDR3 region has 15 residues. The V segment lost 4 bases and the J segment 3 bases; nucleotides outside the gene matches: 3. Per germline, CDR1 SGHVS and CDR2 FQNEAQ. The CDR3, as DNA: TGTGCCAGCAGCTCCGGGACAGGGCACACCGGGGAGCTGTTTTTT. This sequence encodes CASSSGTGHTGELFF.

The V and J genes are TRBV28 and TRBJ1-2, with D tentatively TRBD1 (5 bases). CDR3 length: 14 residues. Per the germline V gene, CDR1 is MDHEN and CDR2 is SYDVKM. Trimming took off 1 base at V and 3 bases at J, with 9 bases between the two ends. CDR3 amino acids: CASSLSGRDYGYTF. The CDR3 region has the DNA TGTGCCAGCAGTTTATCGGGCAGGGACTATGGCTACACCTTC.

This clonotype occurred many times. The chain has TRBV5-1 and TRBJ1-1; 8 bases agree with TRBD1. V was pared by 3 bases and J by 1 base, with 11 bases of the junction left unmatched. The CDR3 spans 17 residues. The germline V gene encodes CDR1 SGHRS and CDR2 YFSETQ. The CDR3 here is CASSWGRVGTGNTEAFF. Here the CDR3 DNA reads TGCGCCAGCAGCTGGGGTAGAGTCGGGACAGGGAACACTGAAGCTTTCTTT.

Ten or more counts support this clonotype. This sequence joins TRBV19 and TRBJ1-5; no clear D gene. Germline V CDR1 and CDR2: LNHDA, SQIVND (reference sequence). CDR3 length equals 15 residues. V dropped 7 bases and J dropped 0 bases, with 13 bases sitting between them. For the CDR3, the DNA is TGTGCCAGTAATCCCAGCCGGTATAGCAATCAGCCCCAGCATTTT. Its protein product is CASNPSRYSNQPQHF.